The source of this TCR beta chain is a study of cytomegalovirus exposure and HLA in healthy donors. Clones were sequenced by immunoSEQ multiplex PCR, and TCRdb holds only the in-frame ones, with some missing. The repertoire includes roughly 300,000 clones, over 75% of them detected once, and about 0.85% sits in the top ten. About this clone itself: Its target is unknown.

Germline-derived CDR1 and CDR2 are LGHNA and YNFKEQ. The CDR3 contains 13 residues. The V and J ends lost 3 bases and 2 bases respectively, with 8 bases between them. General study results and limits: In vitro, three CMV-associated chains proved specific for CMV antigens. High sensitivity and specificity were reportedly achieved when the classifier diagnosed cytomegalovirus status. A subsequent analysis found that TCR clusters from the first cohort also tended to co-occur in the approximately 120 validation repertoires, with 90% to 95% of cluster scores above 0.

This TCR was sampled from a woman aged 18-29 years in good health and CMV-seronegative. Sequenced material: PBMCs. The chain has TRBV4-2 and TRBJ2-7; D gene ambiguous. The DNA of the CDR3 is TGTGCCAGCAGCCAGAGACTCACCTACGAGCAGTACTTC. This sequence encodes CASSQRLTYEQYF.